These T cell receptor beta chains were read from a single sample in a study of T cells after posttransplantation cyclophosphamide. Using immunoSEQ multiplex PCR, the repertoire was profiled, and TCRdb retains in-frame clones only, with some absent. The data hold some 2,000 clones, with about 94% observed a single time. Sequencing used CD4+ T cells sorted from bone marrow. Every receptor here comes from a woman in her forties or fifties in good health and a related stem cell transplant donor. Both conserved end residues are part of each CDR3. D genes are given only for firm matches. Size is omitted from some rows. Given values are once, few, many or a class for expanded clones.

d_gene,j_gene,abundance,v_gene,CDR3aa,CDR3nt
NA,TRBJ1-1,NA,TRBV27,CASSQQGQAFF,TGTGCCAGCAGTCAGCAGGGTCAGGCTTTCTTT
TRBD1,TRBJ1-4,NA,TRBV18,CASPRTGSEKLFF,TGTGCCAGCCCTCGGACAGGGAGCGAAAAACTGTTTTTT
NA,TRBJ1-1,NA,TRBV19,CASSTPASGGEAFF,TGTGCCAGTAGTACCCCGGCGAGCGGGGGTGAAGCTTTCTTT
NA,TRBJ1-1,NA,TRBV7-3,CASSPRGGNTEAFF,TGTGCCAGCAGCCCCCGAGGGGGTAACACTGAAGCTTTCTTT
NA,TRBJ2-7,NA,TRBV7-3,CASSLSGGHYEQYF,TGTGCCAGCAGCTTAAGTGGGGGCCACTACGAGCAGTACTTC
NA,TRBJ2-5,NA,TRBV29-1,CSVPGWVHQETQYF,TGCAGCGTTCCCGGGTGGGTCCACCAAGAGACCCAGTACTTC
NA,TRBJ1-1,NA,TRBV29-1,CSALNTEAFF,TGCAGCGCCTTGAACACTGAAGCTTTCTTT
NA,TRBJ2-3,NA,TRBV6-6,CASRGDWLTDTQYF,TGTGCCAGCAGAGGGGACTGGCTCACAGATACGCAGTATTTT
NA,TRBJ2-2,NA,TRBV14,CASSQELGGTGELFF,TGTGCCAGCAGCCAAGAATTAGGCGGCACCGGGGAGCTGTTTTTT
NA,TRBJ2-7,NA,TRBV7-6,CASSLNSGAGSYEQYF,TGTGCCAGCAGCTTAAATTCCGGGGCCGGGAGCTACGAGCAGTACTTC
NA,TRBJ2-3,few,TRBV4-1,CASSRTVGGDTDTQYF,TGCGCCAGCAGCCGGACAGTGGGAGGGGACACAGATACGCAGTATTTT
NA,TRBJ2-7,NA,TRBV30,CAWSLPTGYEQYF,TGTGCCTGGAGTCTCCCGACAGGCTACGAGCAGTACTTC
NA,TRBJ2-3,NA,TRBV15,CATSSKRDTQYF,TGTGCCACCAGCAGCAAACGGGATACGCAGTATTTT
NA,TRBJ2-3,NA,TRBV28,CASSFVAESETDTQYF,TGTGCCAGCAGTTTTGTGGCGGAATCCGAAACAGATACGCAGTATTTT
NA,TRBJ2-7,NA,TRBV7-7,CASSFHRESEQYF,TGTGCTAGCAGCTTTCACAGGGAGAGCGAGCAGTACTTC
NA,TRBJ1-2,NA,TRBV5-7,CASQRILTRKTYGYTF,TGTGCCAGCCAGCGGATTCTTACGCGAAAGACCTATGGCTACACCTTC
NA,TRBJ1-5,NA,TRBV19,CASIQGRGTNQPQHF,TGTGCCAGTATCCAAGGGCGGGGTACCAATCAGCCCCAGCATTTT
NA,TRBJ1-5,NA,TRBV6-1,CASTPPGSNQPQHF,TGTGCCAGCACCCCCCCCGGGAGCAATCAGCCCCAGCATTTT
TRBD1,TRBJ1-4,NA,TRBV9,CASSQTGRSEKLFF,TGTGCCAGCAGCCAGACAGGGAGGAGTGAAAAACTGTTTTTT
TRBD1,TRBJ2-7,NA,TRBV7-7,CASSSGTGGHEQYF,TGTGCCAGCAGCTCCGGGACAGGGGGCCACGAGCAGTACTTC
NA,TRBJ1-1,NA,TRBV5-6,CASSPGQLRLTNTEAFF,TGTGCCAGCAGCCCCGGACAGTTACGATTGACGAACACTGAAGCTTTCTTT
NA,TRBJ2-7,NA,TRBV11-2,CASSKYGGGDYEQYF,TGTGCCAGCAGCAAATACGGAGGTGGAGACTACGAGCAGTACTTC
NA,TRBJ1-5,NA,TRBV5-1,CASSWNTGSNQPQHF,TGCGCCAGCAGCTGGAACACGGGGAGTAATCAGCCCCAGCATTTT
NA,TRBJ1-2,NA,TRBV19,CATLDRGRGFYGYTF,TGTGCCACCTTAGATCGAGGCAGGGGCTTTTATGGCTACACCTTC
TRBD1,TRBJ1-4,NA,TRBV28,CASSLGGTGGEREKLFF,TGTGCCAGCAGTTTAGGGGGGACAGGGGGCGAGCGTGAAAAACTGTTTTTT
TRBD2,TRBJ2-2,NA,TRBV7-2,CASSLVFGGGGGSTGELFF,TGTGCCAGCAGCTTAGTATTCGGTGGCGGGGGGGGTAGCACCGGGGAGCTGTTTTTT